The 22 T cell receptor beta chains below come from one sample, sequenced in a study of T-cell reconstitution after alpha-beta-depleted transplantation in children. Unique molecular identifiers were incorporated when the TCRbeta library was constructed. TCRdb processed the PCR reads anew with MiXCR; each CDR3 protein has one entry. This table holds about 500,000 distinct CDR3 sequences, around a third found once. The specimen comprised PBMCs from the stem cell graft donor, sampled from the stem cell graft. All receptors derive from a human donor who donated a stem cell graft to a child with aplastic anemia.

The chain combines TRBV6-1 with TRBJ1-2; 7 bases are shared with TRBD1. This CDR3 contains 14 residues. The V gene end was trimmed by 5 bases and the J gene end by 1 base; junction bases not matched to a gene: 4. CDR1 is MNHNS, CDR2 SASEGT, per germline. As DNA, the CDR3 is TGTGCCAGCAGTAGGGACAGAGATAACTATGGCTACACCTTC. As protein: CASSRDRDNYGYTF.

The V call is TRBV15, the J call TRBJ2-5; D tentatively reads TRBD1 or TRBD2 (5 bases each). The germline V and J ends were trimmed by 1 base and 0 bases, with 9 bases remaining between them. CDR1 LNHNV and CDR2 YYDKDF come from the germline V gene (reference sequence). The CDR3 consists of 15 residues. CDR3 loop: CATSRAGTYQETQYF. The CDR3, as DNA: TGTGCCACCAGCAGAGCCGGGACGTACCAAGAGACCCAGTACTTC.

This clonotype was seen a handful of times. The V gene is TRBV27, the J gene TRBJ1-1, with unresolved D. Per the germline V gene, CDR1 is MNHEY and CDR2 is SMNVEV (reference sequence). The V end lost 0 bases, the J end lost 0 bases, and 8 bases lay between the germline ends. The length of the CDR3 is 15 residues. The CDR3 DNA sequence: TGTGCCAGCAGTTTATCGCCAGGACTGAACACTGAAGCTTTCTTT. This codes for CASSLSPGLNTEAFF.

This clonotype occurred once. The chain uses TRBV20-1 and TRBJ2-5; 11 bases match TRBD2. Germline CDR1 DFQATT, CDR2 SNEGSKA (reference sequence). This CDR3 contains 19 residues. With V trimmed by 0 bases and J by 2 bases, 14 bases remained unmatched. Here the CDR3 DNA reads TGCAGTGCTAGAGACGGAGAGCCTAGCGGGAGGTACATACAAGAGACCCAGTACTTC. Its protein is CSARDGEPSGRYIQETQYF.

This clonotype was counted only a few times. The chain links TRBV7-8 to TRBJ1-2; D is uncertain. The ends were cut back, 5 bases at V and 0 bases at J, with 13 bases in the middle. This CDR3 region has 15 residues. Germline V gives CDR1 SGHVS, CDR2 FQNEAQ. CDR3 residues: CASSPSRAANYGYTF. The CDR3 nucleotides are TGTGCCAGCAGCCCATCCCGGGCAGCTAACTATGGCTACACCTTC.

The gene calls are TRBV12-3 or TRBV12-4 and TRBJ2-2; 9 bases agree with TRBD1. The CDR3 totals 15 residues. With 3 bases clipped from V and 4 bases from J, the junction kept 3 bases outside the gene matches. CDR3 sequence reads: CASSFGTGSTGELFF. The CDR3 coding sequence is TGTGCCAGCAGTTTCGGGACAGGGTCCACCGGGGAGCTGTTTTTT.

This clonotype was counted between two and nine times. This chain uses TRBV7-2 with TRBJ2-7; no firm D call. This CDR3 has 16 residues. Between the trimmed V and J ends, which lost 2 bases and 5 bases, there was a span of 19 bases. Per the germline V gene, CDR1 is SGHTA and CDR2 is FQGNSA. The CDR3 DNA sequence: TGTGCCAGCAGCTTATCCCCAACGCCTCCCGGCCACGAGCAGTACTTC. Its translation: CASSLSPTPPGHEQYF.

The V and J genes are TRBV9 and TRBJ2-3, with TRBD2 as a possible D gene (6 bases). CDR1 is SGDLS and CDR2 is YYNGEE in the germline V gene. The CDR3 loop spans 16 amino acids. Trimming stripped 2 bases from V and 5 bases from J, with 18 bases between. CDR3 protein: CASSVEGAGNRDTQYF. In nucleotides, the CDR3 is TGTGCCAGCAGCGTCGAAGGAGCGGGTAATCGAGATACGCAGTATTTT.

This clonotype has only a few counts. V and J are TRBV27 and TRBJ2-5; perhaps TRBD2 as D (5 bases). This CDR3 is built from 17 residues. Deletions cut 8 bases from V and 2 bases from J, with 24 bases between. The germline CDR1 and CDR2 sequences are MNHEY and SMNVEV (reference sequence). The chain's CDR3 is CASRTVSDEGLQETQYF. CDR3 DNA sequence: TGTGCCAGCCGAACTGTTAGCGACGAGGGTCTACAAGAGACCCAGTACTTC.

The V and J genes are TRBV6-1 and TRBJ2-7; the D call may be TRBD1 or TRBD2 (5 bases each). The germline V gene encodes CDR1 MNHNS and CDR2 SASEGT. This CDR3 spans 14 amino acids. Trimming took off 6 bases at V and 1 base at J, with 13 bases between the two ends. The CDR3 here is CASRGWDGSYEQYF. CDR3 in DNA: TGTGCCAGCAGGGGCTGGGACGGTTCCTACGAGCAGTACTTC.

V usage is TRBV6-1 and J usage is TRBJ2-3, with TRBD2 matching 10 bases. With 5 bases clipped from V and 1 base from J, the junction kept 9 bases outside the gene matches. The CDR3 is 17 amino acids. Looked up from germline, CDR1 is MNHNS and CDR2 is SASEGT. CDR3 sequence (DNA): TGTGCCAGCAGTCCCCGTAGACTAGCGGGTGGCACAGATACGCAGTATTTT. Its protein product is CASSPRRLAGGTDTQYF.

This clonotype was detected a few times. The rearrangement uses TRBV5-4 and TRBJ2-5, with TRBD2 matching over 7 bases. The ends lost 3 bases at V and 5 bases at J; junction bases unmatched: 13. Per germline, CDR1 SGHNT and CDR2 YYREEE (reference sequence). The CDR3 spans 16 residues. CDR3 nucleotides: TGTGCCAGCAGCTCGCCGACTAGCCCATCACATGAGACCCAGTACTTC. It is translated as CASSSPTSPSHETQYF.

The chain uses TRBV5-1 and TRBJ1-2; tentative D call: TRBD1 (6 bases). V dropped 1 base and J dropped 7 bases, with 11 bases sitting between them. The germline CDR1 and CDR2 sequences are SGHRS and YFSETQ. The CDR3 consists of 13 residues. In DNA, the CDR3 is TGCGCCAGCAGCTTGAACAGGGCGCTTGGCTACACCTTC. As protein: CASSLNRALGYTF.

This clonotype was found a few times. The genes are TRBV9 and TRBJ2-3; D uncertain. Trimming removed 4 bases at V and 9 bases at J, with 15 bases between. Germline values: CDR1 SGDLS, CDR2 YYNGEE. The CDR3 totals 13 residues. DNA of the CDR3: TGTGCCAGCAGCCCAGACCCCTTGGGAACGCAGTATTTT. Translated, it gives CASSPDPLGTQYF.

The CDR3 DNA follows: TGTGCCAGCAGCCCCCCCGGGGCCCCATACCAAGAGACCCAGTACTTC. Translating gives CASSPPGAPYQETQYF. The chain combines TRBV7-2 with TRBJ2-5; D could derive from TRBD1 or TRBD2 (5 bases each). The germline CDR1 and CDR2 sequences are SGHTA and FQGNSA. Trimming left V 5 bases short and J 0 bases short, with 16 bases between. The length of the CDR3 is 16 residues. The full variable domain, with the rest looked up from reference TRBV7-2 and TRBJ2-5, is GAGVSQSPSNKVTEKGKDVELRCDPISGHTALYWYRQSLGQGLEFLIYFQGNSAPDKSGLPSDRFSAERTGGSVSTLTIQRTQQEDSAVYLCASSPPGAPYQETQYFGPGTRLLVL.

The rearrangement joins TRBV12-3 or TRBV12-4 to TRBJ2-3; 7 nucleotides line up with TRBD2. The V gene end was trimmed by 6 bases and the J gene end by 1 base; junction bases not matched to a gene: 7. CDR3 length: 15 residues. The CDR3 reads CASSPREPGTDTQYF. CDR3 DNA sequence: TGTGCCAGCAGCCCGCGGGAGCCGGGCACAGATACGCAGTATTTT.

This chain links TRBV29-1 with TRBJ2-1; tentatively, D is TRBD1 (5 bases). The V and J ends lost 7 bases and 6 bases respectively, with 16 bases between them. Germline lookup yields CDR1 SQVTM and CDR2 ANQGSEA. This CDR3 region has 13 residues. The CDR3 protein is CSASRMGLNEQFF. CDR3 sequence (DNA): TGCAGCGCTTCGCGAATGGGGCTCAATGAGCAGTTCTTC.

The table lists this clonotype with a few counts. CDR3 protein: CASSLAVLQGTSTEAFF. DNA of the CDR3: TGTGCCAGCAGTTTAGCCGTGTTACAGGGGACTTCCACTGAAGCTTTCTTT. This chain joins TRBV12-3 or TRBV12-4 and TRBJ1-1, with TRBD1 matching over 7 bases. V lost 0 bases to trimming and J lost 4 bases; unmatched junction nucleotides: 11. The CDR3 covers 17 residues.

V gene TRBV5-1 combines with J gene TRBJ2-2; 13 bases match TRBD2. The CDR3 length is 17 residues. Looked up from germline, CDR1 is SGHRS and CDR2 is YFSETQ. The ends lost 4 bases at V and 6 bases at J; junction bases unmatched: 9. The CDR3, as DNA: TGCGCCAGCAGCAAGGGACTAGCGGGACGGGAGGCCGGGGAGCTGTTTTTT. Encoded protein: CASSKGLAGREAGELFF. Complete variable domain (other parts from reference TRBV5-1 and TRBJ2-2): KAGVTQTPRYLIKTRGQQVTLSCSPISGHRSVSWYQQTPGQGLQFLFEYFSETQRNKGNFPGRFSGRQFSNSRSEMNVSTLELGDSALYLCASSKGLAGREAGELFFGEGSRLTVL.

The chain recombines TRBV12-5 with TRBJ1-4, with D tentatively TRBD1 (6 bases). The CDR3 consists of 16 residues. Germline loops: CDR1 LGHNT, CDR2 FRNRAP. Deletions cut 6 bases from V and 5 bases from J, with 19 bases between. CDR3 sequence: CASGDRGHLNNEKLFF. For the CDR3, the DNA is TGTGCTAGTGGCGACCGGGGACACCTAAACAATGAAAAACTGTTTTTT. The whole variable domain, filled in from reference TRBV12-5 and TRBJ1-4, reads DARVTQTPRHKVTEMGQEVTMRCQPILGHNTVFWYRQTMMQGLELLAYFRNRAPLDDSGMPKDRFSAEMPDATLATLKIQPSEPRDSAVYFCASGDRGHLNNEKLFFGSGTQLSVL.

J is TRBJ2-2 and V is TRBV7-2; D unresolved. V lost 4 bases, J lost 1 base, and 10 bases lay in between. This CDR3 spans 15 amino acids. Looked up from germline, CDR1 is SGHTA and CDR2 is FQGNSA. CDR3 amino acids: CASSSVEGNTGELFF. The DNA of the CDR3 is TGTGCCAGCAGCTCCGTGGAAGGGAACACCGGGGAGCTGTTTTTT.

This sequence joins TRBV7-2 and TRBJ1-1, with unresolved D. Trimming removed 5 bases from V and 6 bases from J, with 19 bases in between. The germline V gene has CDR1 SGHTA and CDR2 FQGNSA. This CDR3 contains 15 residues. CDR3 sequence reads: CASSPRGPGGSEAFF. The CDR3 DNA is TGTGCCAGCAGCCCCCGTGGACCAGGAGGGTCTGAAGCTTTCTTT.